This TCR beta chain comes out of a study of post-analysis software for immune sequencing data. Overall study findings and caveats: Multiple sclerosis patients had significantly lower normalized Chao1 diversity than controls. About five TRBV segments were more frequent in patients than controls; TRBV5-6, TRBV5-1 and TRBV20-1 belonged to this group.

To note about this clonotype: Its antigen is unknown.

Unique-molecular-identifier-tagged TCR beta cDNA libraries were used. A single record per CDR3 protein comes from TCRdb applying MiXCR to the PCR reads. The table shows 150,000 or so distinct CDR3 sequences, with roughly 35% occurring only once. Germline assignment: CDR1 SGHAT and CDR2 FQNNGV. After removal of 5 bases from V and 11 bases from J, the junction contained 18 bases not matched to a gene. CDR3 length: 18 amino acids. The rearrangement uses TRBV11-2 and TRBJ2-5, with 15 bases that match TRBD2. The clonotype comes from a girl aged 5-17 years with multiple sclerosis. The material was blood, obtained after autologous hematopoietic stem cell transplantation. The CDR3 DNA is TGTGCCAGCAGCCCCTCTTCCGGGACTAGCGGGAGGAGGGGTACGCAGTACTTC. The encoded protein is CASSPSSGTSGRRGTQYF.